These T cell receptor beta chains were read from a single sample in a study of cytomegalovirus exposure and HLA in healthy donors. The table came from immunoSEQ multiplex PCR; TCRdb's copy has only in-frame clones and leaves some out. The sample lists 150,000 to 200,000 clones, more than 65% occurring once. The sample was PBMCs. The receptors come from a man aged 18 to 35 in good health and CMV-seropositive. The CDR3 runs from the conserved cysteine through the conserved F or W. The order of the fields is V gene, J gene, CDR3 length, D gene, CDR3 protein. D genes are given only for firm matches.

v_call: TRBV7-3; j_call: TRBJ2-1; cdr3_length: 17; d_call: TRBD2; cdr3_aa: CASSLTGGFHSYNEQFF
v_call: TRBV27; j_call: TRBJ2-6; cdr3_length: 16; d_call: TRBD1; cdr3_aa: CASSLTTDRGDGVLTF
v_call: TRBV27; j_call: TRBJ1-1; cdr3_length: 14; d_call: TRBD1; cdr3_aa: CASSAGTGPTEAFF
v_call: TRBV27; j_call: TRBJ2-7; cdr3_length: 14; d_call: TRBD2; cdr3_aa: CASSSSGRGYEQYF
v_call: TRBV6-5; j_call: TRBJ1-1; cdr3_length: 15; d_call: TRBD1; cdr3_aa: CASSRTTGGSTEAFF
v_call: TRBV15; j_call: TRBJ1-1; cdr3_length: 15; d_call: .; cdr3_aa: CATSRDLGERTEAFF
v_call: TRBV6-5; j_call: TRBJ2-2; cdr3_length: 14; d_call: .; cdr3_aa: CASSRGANTGELFF
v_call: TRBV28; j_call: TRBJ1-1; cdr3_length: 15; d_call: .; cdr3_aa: CASSPPGGVLTEAFF
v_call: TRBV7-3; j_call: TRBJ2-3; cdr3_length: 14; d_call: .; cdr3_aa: CASSLIGGADTQYF
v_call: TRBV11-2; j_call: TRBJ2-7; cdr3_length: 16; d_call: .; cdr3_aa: CASSLGLRSGNYEQYF
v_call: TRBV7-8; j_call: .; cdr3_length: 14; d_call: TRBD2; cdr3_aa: CASSPTSGNYEQYF
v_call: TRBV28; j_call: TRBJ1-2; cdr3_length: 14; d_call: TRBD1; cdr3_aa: CASSLLDRGGGYTF
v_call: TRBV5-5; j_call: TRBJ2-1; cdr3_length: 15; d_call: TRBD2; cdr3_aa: CASSFSGSSYNEQFF
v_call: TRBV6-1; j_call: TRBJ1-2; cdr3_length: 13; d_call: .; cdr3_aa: CAGTGGANYGYTF
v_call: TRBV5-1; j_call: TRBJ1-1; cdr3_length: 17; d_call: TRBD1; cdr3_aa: CASSPPRTGQGITEAFF
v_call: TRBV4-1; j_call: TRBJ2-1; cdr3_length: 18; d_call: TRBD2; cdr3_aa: CASSQEQGLAVSYNEQFF
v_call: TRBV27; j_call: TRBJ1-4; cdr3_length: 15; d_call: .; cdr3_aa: CASSLTGSVGEKLFF
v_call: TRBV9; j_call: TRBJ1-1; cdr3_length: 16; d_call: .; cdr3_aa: CASSGFSTGLNTEAFF
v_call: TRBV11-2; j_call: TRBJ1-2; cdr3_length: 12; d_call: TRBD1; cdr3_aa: CASSLAVDRTIF
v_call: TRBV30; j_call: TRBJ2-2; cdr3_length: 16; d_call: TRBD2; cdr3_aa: CAWRERLAGDTGELFF
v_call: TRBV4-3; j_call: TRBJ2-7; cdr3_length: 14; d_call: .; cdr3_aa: CASSQVRGGYEQYF
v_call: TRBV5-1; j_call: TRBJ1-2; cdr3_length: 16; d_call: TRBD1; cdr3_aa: CASSSGQDLANYGYTF
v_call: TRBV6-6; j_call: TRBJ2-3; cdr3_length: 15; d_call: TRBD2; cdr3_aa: CASSYGRGGTDTQYF
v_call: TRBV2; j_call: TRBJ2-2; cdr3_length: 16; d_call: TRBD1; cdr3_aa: CASIPRDRVNTGELFF
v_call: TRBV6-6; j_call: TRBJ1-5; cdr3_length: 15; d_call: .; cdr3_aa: CASSLGGSDNQPQHF
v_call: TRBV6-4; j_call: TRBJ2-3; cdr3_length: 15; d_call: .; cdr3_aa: CASSDSAGSTDTQYF
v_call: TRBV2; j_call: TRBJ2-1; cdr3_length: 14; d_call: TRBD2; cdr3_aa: CATDPGLAVNEQFF
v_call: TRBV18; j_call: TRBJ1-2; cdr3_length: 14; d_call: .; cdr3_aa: CASSPGGGNYGYTF
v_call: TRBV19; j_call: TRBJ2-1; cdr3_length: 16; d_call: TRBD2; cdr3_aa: CASSRTSGSSYNEQFF
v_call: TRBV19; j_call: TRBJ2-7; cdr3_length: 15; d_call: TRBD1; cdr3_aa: CASSILPGQAYEQYF
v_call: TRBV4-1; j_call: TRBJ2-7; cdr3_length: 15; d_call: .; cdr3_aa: CASSQGHYLDYEQYF
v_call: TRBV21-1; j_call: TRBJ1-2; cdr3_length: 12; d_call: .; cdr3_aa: CAGGQGIYGYTF
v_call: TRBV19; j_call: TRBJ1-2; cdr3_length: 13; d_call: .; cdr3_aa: CASSSRDNYGYTF
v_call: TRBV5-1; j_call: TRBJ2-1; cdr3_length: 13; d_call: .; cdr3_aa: CASSNARGNEQFF
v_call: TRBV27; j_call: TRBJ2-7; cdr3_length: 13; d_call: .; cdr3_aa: CASRPNAGSEQYF
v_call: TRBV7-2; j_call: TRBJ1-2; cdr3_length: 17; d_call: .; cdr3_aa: CASSLSFREGAKYGYTF
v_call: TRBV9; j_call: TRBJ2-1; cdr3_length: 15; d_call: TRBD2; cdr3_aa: CASSVSGTGPDEQFF
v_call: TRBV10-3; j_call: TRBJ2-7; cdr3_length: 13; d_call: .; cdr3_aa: CAINGQRSYEQYF
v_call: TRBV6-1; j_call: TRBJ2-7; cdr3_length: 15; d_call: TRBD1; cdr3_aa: CASRWGNRGVYEQYF
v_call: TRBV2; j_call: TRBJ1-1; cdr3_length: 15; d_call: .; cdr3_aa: CASGLSRASATEAFF